This T cell receptor beta chain was documented in a study of Graves' ophthalmopathy and Graves' hyperthyroidism. Findings and caveats of the study: The blood repertoire also included most expanded thyroid clonotypes above 0.001 frequency.

CDR1 is SEHNR, CDR2 FQNEAQ, per germline (reference sequence). The CDR3 has 16 amino acids. The V and J ends lost 1 base and 2 bases, in that order; junction bases with no gene match: 4. Investigators amplified TCR beta CDR3 regions from RNA transcripts. HTBI primers were used in a first-round RT-PCR, which preceded a second-round multiplex PCR. From the multiplex PCR reads, TCRdb called clonotypes with MiXCR, one entry per CDR3 protein. The data hold 650,000 to 800,000 distinct CDR3 sequences, with roughly two fifths observed a single time. The PBMCs used were ones drawn from less than 12 ml of fresh peripheral blood. This clonotype was seen a handful of times. What it binds is not known.

The chain is built from TRBV7-9 and TRBJ2-5; 10 bases are a match to TRBD1. Sequencing used peripheral blood. The clonotype originates from an adult man with Graves' ophthalmopathy. The CDR3 spells CASSLDRGQGQETQYF. CDR3 sequence (DNA): TGTGCCAGCAGCTTAGATAGGGGACAGGGGCAAGAGACCCAGTACTTC.